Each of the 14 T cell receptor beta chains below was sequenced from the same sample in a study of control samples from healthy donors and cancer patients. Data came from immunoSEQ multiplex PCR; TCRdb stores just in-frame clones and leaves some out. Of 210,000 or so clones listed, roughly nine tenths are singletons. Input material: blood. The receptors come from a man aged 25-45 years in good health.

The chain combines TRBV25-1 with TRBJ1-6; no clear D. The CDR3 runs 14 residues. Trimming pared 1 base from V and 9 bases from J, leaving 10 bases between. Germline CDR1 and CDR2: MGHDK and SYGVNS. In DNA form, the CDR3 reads TGTGCCAGCAGTGAATTTGGAGCTTCTTCACCCCTCCACTTT. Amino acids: CASSEFGASSPLHF.

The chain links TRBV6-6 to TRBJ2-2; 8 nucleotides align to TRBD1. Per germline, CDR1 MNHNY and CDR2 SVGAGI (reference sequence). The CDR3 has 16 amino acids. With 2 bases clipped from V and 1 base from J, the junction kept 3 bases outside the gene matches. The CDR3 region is CASSYTGTGNTGELFF. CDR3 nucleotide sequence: TGTGCCAGCAGTTACACCGGGACAGGGAACACCGGGGAGCTGTTTTTT.

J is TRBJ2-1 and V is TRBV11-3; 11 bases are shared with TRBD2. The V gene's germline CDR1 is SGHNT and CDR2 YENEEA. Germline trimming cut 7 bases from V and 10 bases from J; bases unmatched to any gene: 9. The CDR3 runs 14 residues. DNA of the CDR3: TGTGCCAGCACCATTAGCGGGGGGGCAGAAGAGCAGTTCTTC. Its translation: CASTISGGAEEQFF.

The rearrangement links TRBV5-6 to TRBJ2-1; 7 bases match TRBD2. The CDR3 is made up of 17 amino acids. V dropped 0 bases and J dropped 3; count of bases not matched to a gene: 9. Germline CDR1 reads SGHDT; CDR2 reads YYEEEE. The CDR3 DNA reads TGTGCCAGCAGCTTGGCGTTGGCAGCGGGGAGCTACAATGAGCAGTTCTTC. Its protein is CASSLALAAGSYNEQFF.

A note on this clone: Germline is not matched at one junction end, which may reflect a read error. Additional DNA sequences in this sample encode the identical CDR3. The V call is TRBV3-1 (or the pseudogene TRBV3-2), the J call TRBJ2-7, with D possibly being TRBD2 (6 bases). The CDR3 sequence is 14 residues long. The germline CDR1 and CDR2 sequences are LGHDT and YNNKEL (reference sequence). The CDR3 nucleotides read TGTGCCAGCACCCGGGGACTTTCCGCCTACGAGCAGTACTTT. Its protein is CASTRGLSAYEQYF.

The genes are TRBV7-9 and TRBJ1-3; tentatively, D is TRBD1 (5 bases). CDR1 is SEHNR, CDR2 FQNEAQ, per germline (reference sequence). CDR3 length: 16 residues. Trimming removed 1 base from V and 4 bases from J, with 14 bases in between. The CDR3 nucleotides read TGTGCCAGCAGCTTAGGACAGCCCAACAAGGGAAACACCATATATTTT. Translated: CASSLGQPNKGNTIYF.

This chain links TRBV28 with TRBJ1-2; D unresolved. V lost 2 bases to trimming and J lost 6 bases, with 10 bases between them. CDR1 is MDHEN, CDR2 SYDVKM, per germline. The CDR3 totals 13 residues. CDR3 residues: CASSLKEFNGYTF. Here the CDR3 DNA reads TGTGCCAGCAGTTTAAAGGAATTCAATGGCTACACCTTC.

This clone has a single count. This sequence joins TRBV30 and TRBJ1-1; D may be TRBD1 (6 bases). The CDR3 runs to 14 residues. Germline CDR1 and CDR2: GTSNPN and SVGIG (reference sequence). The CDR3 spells CAFVQGLMNTEAFF. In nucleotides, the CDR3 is TGTGCTTTCGTACAGGGTCTAATGAACACTGAAGCTTTCTTT.

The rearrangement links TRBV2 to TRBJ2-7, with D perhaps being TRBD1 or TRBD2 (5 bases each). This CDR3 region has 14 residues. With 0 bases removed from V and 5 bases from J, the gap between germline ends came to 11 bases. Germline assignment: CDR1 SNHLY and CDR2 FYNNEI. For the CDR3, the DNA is TGTGCCAGCAGTGAAGCGTTGGGGGAAGACGAGCAGTACTTC. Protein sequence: CASSEALGEDEQYF. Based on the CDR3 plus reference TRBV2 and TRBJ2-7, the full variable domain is EPEVTQTPSHQVTQMGQEVILRCVPISNHLYFYWYRQILGQKVEFLVSFYNNEISEKSEIFDDQFSVERPDGSNFTLKIRSTKLEDSAMYFCASSEALGEDEQYFGPGTRLTVT.

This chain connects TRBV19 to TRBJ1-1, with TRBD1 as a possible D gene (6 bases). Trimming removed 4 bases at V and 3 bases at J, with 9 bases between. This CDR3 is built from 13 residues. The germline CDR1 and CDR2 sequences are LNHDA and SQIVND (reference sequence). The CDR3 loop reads CASSNHRDTEAFF. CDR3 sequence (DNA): TGTGCCAGTAGTAACCACAGGGACACTGAAGCTTTCTTT.

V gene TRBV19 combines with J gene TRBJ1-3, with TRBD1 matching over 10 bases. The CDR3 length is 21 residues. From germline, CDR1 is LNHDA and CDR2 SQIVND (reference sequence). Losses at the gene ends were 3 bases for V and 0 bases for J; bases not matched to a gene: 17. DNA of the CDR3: TGTGCCAGTAGTATGGACGCTCCGGGGACAGGGGCTATGTACTCTGGAAACACCATATATTTT. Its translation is CASSMDAPGTGAMYSGNTIYF.

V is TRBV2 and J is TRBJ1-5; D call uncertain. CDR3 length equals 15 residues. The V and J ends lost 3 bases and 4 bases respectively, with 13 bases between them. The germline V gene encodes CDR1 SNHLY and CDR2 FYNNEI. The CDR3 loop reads CASSDKGASNQPQHF. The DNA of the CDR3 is TGTGCCAGCAGTGATAAAGGTGCCTCAAATCAGCCCCAGCATTTT.

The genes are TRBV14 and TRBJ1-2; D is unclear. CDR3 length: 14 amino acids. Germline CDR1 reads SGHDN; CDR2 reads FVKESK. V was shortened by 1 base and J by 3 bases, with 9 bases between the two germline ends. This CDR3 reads CASSQGLKHYGYTF. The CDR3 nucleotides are TGTGCCAGCAGCCAAGGGCTGAAACACTATGGCTACACCTTC.

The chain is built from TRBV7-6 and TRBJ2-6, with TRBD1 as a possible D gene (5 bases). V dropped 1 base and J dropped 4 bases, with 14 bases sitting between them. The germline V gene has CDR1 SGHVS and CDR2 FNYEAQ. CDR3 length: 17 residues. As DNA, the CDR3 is TGTGCCAGCAGCTTAGAGGGGCAGACCTTAGGGGCCAACGTCCTGACTTTC. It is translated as CASSLEGQTLGANVLTF.